This T cell receptor (beta chain) was recorded in a study of Ad26.COV2.S vaccination and SARS-CoV-2 variants. At the level of the study: Participants got Ad26.COV2.S intramuscularly, once or twice 56 days apart. Study-level findings and limits: Whether participants received vaccine or placebo, their non-spike TCR breadth was similar. Individuals receiving vaccine had higher spike-specific TCR breadth than placebo recipients did.

Specified treatment: roughly 19 received Ad26.COV2.S at low or high dose, single or two shots; a few received placebo; per-sample allocation not given. After the first vaccine or placebo injection, samples were drawn on day 63. The ends were cut back, 1 base at V and 5 bases at J, with 15 bases in the middle. Germline V lookup: CDR1 MGHRA, CDR2 YSYEKL. CDR3 length equals 16 residues. About this clone itself: The antigen is unknown.

This table comes from immunoSEQ multiplex PCR, and its TCRdb copy is limited to in-frame clones, with some not included. The sample records some 410,000 clones, roughly 90% being singletons. J is TRBJ2-4 and V is TRBV4-1, with D possibly being TRBD2 (6 bases). This clonotype originated in a person between 18 and 65 years old who received the Ad26.COV2.S COVID-19 vaccine or a placebo. The sequenced sample was peripheral blood, obtained in a trial of Ad26.COV2.S vaccine versus placebo. The chain's CDR3 is CASSQVGGRWENIQYF. The CDR3 nucleotides read TGCGCCAGCAGCCAAGTCGGGGGTAGGTGGGAAAACATTCAGTACTTC.